This TCR beta chain was recovered during a study of control samples from healthy donors and cancer patients. A single count supports this clone. Profiling relied on immunoSEQ multiplex PCR, and the TCRdb table lists in-frame clones only, not all of them. Of some 200,000 clones listed, 91% are singletons. The ends lost 4 bases at V and 7 bases at J; junction bases unmatched: 10. The CDR3 loop spans 17 amino acids. Germline CDR1 is SGHTA and CDR2 is FQGNSA. This TCR was recovered from a young woman in good health. Sequencing was carried out using blood. The chain couples TRBV7-2 to TRBJ2-2; 12 positions agree with TRBD2. The CDR3 region is CASSSFLAGGPGGELFF. The CDR3 DNA reads as TGTGCCAGCAGCTCCTTCCTAGCGGGGGGGCCTGGCGGGGAGCTGTTTTTT.